The entry below describes one T cell receptor (beta chain). V trimming: 5 bases; J trimming: 1 base; junction bases outside the gene matches: 7. CDR3 size: 17 residues. CDR1 and CDR2 (germline): MNHEY, SMNVEV (reference sequence). This sample was included in a study of blood T cell repertoires in COVID-19. The table came from immunoSEQ multiplex PCR; TCRdb's copy has only in-frame clones and leaves some out. Here the sample spans about 160,000 clones, approximately 80% being singletons. The chain combines TRBV27 with TRBJ1-5; 11 bases line up with TRBD1. This sequence originates from a woman at least 80 years old with active or convalescent COVID-19. The sequencing sample was made of peripheral blood. CDR3 sequence: CASSGTGQGVSNQPQHF. The CDR3 nucleotides read TGTGCCAGCAGTGGAACGGGACAGGGGGTCAGCAATCAGCCCCAGCATTTT.